The T cell receptor beta chain described here comes from a study of shared clonotypes between healthy human individuals. Study conclusions and caveats: Sharing across four donors was highest in naive CD4 (roughly 5%) and lowest in memory CD8 (about 0.4%).

This clone appeared a few times. The antigen is unknown. CDR3 length equals 13 residues. The ends lost 8 bases at V and 7 bases at J; junction bases unmatched: 8. CDR1 MNHNY and CDR2 SVGAGI come from the germline V gene (reference sequence). Healthy and HIV-negative, the adult donors had no recent acute infections or vaccinations. The assay was immunoSEQ multiplex PCR, and TCRdb's table has in-frame clones only and misses some. Of about 1.1 million clones in the sample, 77% are singletons; the top ten hold roughly 0.9%. Sequenced input: memory CD4+ T cells from PBMCs. Subset: CD45RA-negative fraction. V gene TRBV6-6 combines with J gene TRBJ1-2; 9 bases fit TRBD1. This clonotype was obtained from a man between 18 and 29 years old in good health. Some clones in this sample may be carry-over from other donors' samples. The CDR3 nucleotides read TGTGCCAGCCGGAGACAGGGGGTTTCTGGCTACACCTTC. As protein: CASRRQGVSGYTF.